This is a list of T cell receptor beta chains from one sample in a study of blood T cells in healthy people across ages. TCRdb reprocessed the 5' RACE reads via MiXCR and lists one record per CDR3 protein. The sample has just over 800,000 distinct CDR3 sequences; around 62% are singletons. The sequenced sample consisted of blood. Every receptor here comes from a man aged 25 to 45 in good health. The CDR3 runs from the conserved cysteine through the conserved F or W. The D gene is left open where the match is weak. Expanded clones get a size class; other rows say once, few or many, or leave the size out.

TRBJ2-1 | NA | TRBV9 | NA | TGTGCCAGCAGCGTAGATGGACCAACTAACAATGAGCAGTTCTTC | CASSVDGPTNNEQFF
TRBJ2-1 | NA | TRBV9 | NA | TGTGCCAGCAGCCCCAGGAGGTTGGGGGACAATGAGCAGTTCTTC | CASSPRRLGDNEQFF
TRBJ2-5 | NA | TRBV7-9 | NA | TGTGCCAGCAGCTTAGGATCGAGCGTACAAGAGACCCAGTACTTC | CASSLGSSVQETQYF
TRBJ2-1 | NA | TRBV7-9 | once | TGTGCCAGCAGCTTTTTTAGCTCGGGAAAAAATGAGCAGTTCTTC | CASSFFSSGKNEQFF
TRBJ1-1 | NA | TRBV7-2 | NA | TGTGCCAGCAGATTAGGGACGTTGAACACTGAAGCTTTCTTT | CASRLGTLNTEAFF
TRBJ2-7 | NA | TRBV6-1 | NA | TGTGCCAGCAGTGAAGCAACAGGGAGGACCTACGAGCAGTACTTC | CASSEATGRTYEQYF
TRBJ2-7 | NA | TRBV7-8 | NA | TGTGCCAGCACCCCTTCGGCAGGGTACTACGAGCAGTACTTC | CASTPSAGYYEQYF
TRBJ2-5 | TRBD2 | TRBV3-1 | NA | TGTGCCAGCAGCCCCTGGGAAGCGGGGATCCAAGAGACCCAGTACTTC | CASSPWEAGIQETQYF
TRBJ1-1 | NA | TRBV11-1 | NA | TGTGCCAGCAGCCCTTTTTCACGGAACACTGAAGCTTTCTTT | CASSPFSRNTEAFF
TRBJ2-5 | TRBD2 | TRBV10-3 | once | TGTGCCATCAGTGAGATGGCGAGGACTAGCGGGGGGACCCCCCAAGAGACCCAGTACTTC | CAISEMARTSGGTPQETQYF
TRBJ2-1 | TRBD1 | TRBV7-6 | NA | TGTGCCAGCAGCCTACTGCCGGGACAGGGGGCCACCTACGAGCAGTTCTTC | CASSLLPGQGATYEQFF
TRBJ1-2 | NA | TRBV7-9 | NA | TGTGCCAGCAGACCGACAGGCCAGCTTAGTGGCTACACCTTC | CASRPTGQLSGYTF
TRBJ2-5 | TRBD2 | TRBV4-3 | NA | TGCGCCAGCAGCCAGACAGCGGGGGCACAAGAGACCCAGTACTTC | CASSQTAGAQETQYF
TRBJ2-7 | NA | TRBV4-3 | NA | TGCGCCAGCAGCCAAGGTCTGGGCAGTGCCTGGGACGAGCAGTACTTC | CASSQGLGSAWDEQYF
TRBJ2-3 | TRBD2 | TRBV6-5 | NA | TGTGCCAGCAGTGCGGGGGGGCCAACAGATACGCAGTATTTT | CASSAGGPTDTQYF
TRBJ2-1 | NA | TRBV6-2/TRBV6-3 | few | TGTGCCAGCAGTCCGGGTCCGCGTACCAGCGCCTCCTACAATGAGCAGTTCTTC | CASSPGPRTSASYNEQFF
TRBJ2-4 | TRBD2 | TRBV20-1 | NA | TGCAGTGCTAAACGGGGGGGTGCCAAAAACATTCAGTACTTC | CSAKRGGAKNIQYF
TRBJ2-4 | NA | TRBV7-2 | NA | TGTGCCAGCAGCTTAGTCAAAAACATTCAGTACTTC | CASSLVKNIQYF
TRBJ2-3 | TRBD2 | TRBV28 | NA | TGTGCCCTAAACGGGGGGGAAACAGATACGCAGTATTTT | CALNGGETDTQYF
TRBJ2-1 | TRBD2 | TRBV5-1 | few | TGCGCCAGCAGCTGGGGACTAGCGGGTGAGCAGTTCTTC | CASSWGLAGEQFF
TRBJ2-5 | TRBD1 | TRBV24-1 | NA | TGTGCCACCAGTGACCCGAAAACGACAGGGTTCCCAGAGACCCAGTACTTC | CATSDPKTTGFPETQYF
TRBJ2-7 | NA | TRBV10-3 | NA | TGTGCCATCAGAACCGGACAGTTCCCCTACGAGCAGTACTTC | CAIRTGQFPYEQYF
TRBJ2-5 | NA | TRBV4-2 | NA | TGTGCCAGCAGCCAAGCGCCTACCAGGGAGACCCAGTACTTC | CASSQAPTRETQYF
TRBJ2-7 | TRBD1 | TRBV28 | NA | TGTGCCAGCAATTCGGGACAGGGTCCCTACGAGCAGTACTTC | CASNSGQGPYEQYF
TRBJ2-1 | NA | TRBV2 | NA | TGTGCCAGCAGAACACAGGGGAGGGATGAGCAGTTCTTC | CASRTQGRDEQFF
TRBJ2-1 | TRBD2 | TRBV3-1 | few | TGTGCCAGCAGTCAAGGACTAGCGGCACACAATGAGCAGTTCTTC | CASSQGLAAHNEQFF
TRBJ2-1 | NA | TRBV29-1 | NA | TGCAGCGTTGAGGACGGATCAGAGCAGTTCTTC | CSVEDGSEQFF
TRBJ2-1 | NA | TRBV5-1 | NA | TGCGCCAGCAGCTTGGCCCTGCGGGGCCGAGATGAGCAGTTCTTC | CASSLALRGRDEQFF
TRBJ2-7 | TRBD1 | TRBV4-1 | few | TGCGCCAGCAGGCCGACAGGGCGCAACGAGCAGTACTTC | CASRPTGRNEQYF
TRBJ1-5 | NA | TRBV7-8 | few | TGTGCCAGCAGCTTAGGGAGTCTATCGGGGAGCCAGCCCCAGCATTTT | CASSLGSLSGSQPQHF
TRBJ2-7 | TRBD1 | TRBV29-1 | NA | TGCAGCGCCCGGGGTTTGCCGGGACAGGCCTCCTACGAGCAGTACTTC | CSARGLPGQASYEQYF
TRBJ1-1 | TRBD1 | TRBV29-1 | NA | TGCAGCGTTGATCGACAGGGACCGTTGAATGAAGCTTTCTTT | CSVDRQGPLNEAFF
TRBJ2-5 | NA | TRBV9 | NA | TGTGCCAGCAGCGTTGGGAACCCACAAGAGACCCAGTACTTC | CASSVGNPQETQYF
TRBJ2-5 | TRBD1 | TRBV19 | NA | TGTGCCAGTAGTGGCGGAACAGGGGGGAGAGAGCAGTACTTC | CASSGGTGGREQYF
TRBJ2-5 | NA | TRBV2 | once | TGTGCCAGCAGTTTCCGCGCAGCAAATCAAGAGACCCAGTACTTC | CASSFRAANQETQYF
TRBJ2-4 | TRBD1 | TRBV11-3 | NA | TGTGCCAGCAGCCAGGGACAGTCCTACAATGAGCAGTACTTC | CASSQGQSYNEQYF